Listed below are T cell receptor beta chains from one sample, sequenced in a study of T cell changes during pregnancy in multiple sclerosis. Generated by immunoSEQ multiplex PCR, the TCRdb table keeps only in-frame clones and is missing some. The sample records tens of thousands of clones, 90% being singletons. The input for sequencing was peripheral blood, taken in the first trimester of pregnancy. These receptor sequences come from a female donor in good health, enrolled as a control in a pregnancy study. CDR3s include the opening cysteine and the closing phenylalanine or tryptophan. The D gene is left open where the match is weak. Clone size is stated in some rows and not others, as once, few, many or a class when expanded.

CDR3,DNA,J,D,size,V
CASSSAVTSGYTF,TGTGCCAGCAGTTCCGCAGTCACCTCCGGCTACACCTTC,TRBJ1-2,NA,NA,TRBV27
CASSRAGKIYEQYF,TGTGCCAGCTCGCGTGCGGGCAAGATCTACGAGCAGTACTTC,TRBJ2-7,NA,NA,TRBV18
CASSPYRDSTNEKLFF,TGTGCCAGCTCACCTTACAGGGATTCAACTAATGAAAAACTGTTTTTT,TRBJ1-4,NA,NA,TRBV18
CASEVRQQEAFF,TGTGCCAGCGAGGTGAGGCAGCAAGAAGCTTTCTTT,TRBJ1-1,NA,few,TRBV28
CASSFSGGSAIDEQFF,TGTGCCAGCAGCTTCTCGGGGGGATCCGCTATCGATGAGCAGTTCTTC,TRBJ2-1,TRBD2,NA,TRBV7-3
CASSRGGGGKYNEQFF,TGCGCCAGCAGCCGCGGGGGCGGGGGGAAATACAATGAGCAGTTCTTC,TRBJ2-1,TRBD2,NA,TRBV5-1
CASSLGQGANQPQHF,TGTGCCAGCAGTTTGGGGCAGGGCGCCAATCAGCCCCAGCATTTT,TRBJ1-5,NA,once,TRBV2
CASSFARDNEQFF,TGTGCCAGCAGCTTTGCGCGAGACAATGAGCAGTTCTTC,TRBJ2-1,NA,NA,TRBV7-2
CASSPKGLAGTETAGELFF,TGTGCCAGCAGCCCCAAGGGACTAGCGGGGACGGAGACAGCCGGGGAGCTGTTTTTT,TRBJ2-2,TRBD2,NA,TRBV7-3
CASSFKVSGGYTF,TGTGCCAGCAGCTTTAAGGTCTCCGGGGGCTACACCTTC,TRBJ1-2,NA,NA,TRBV5-4
CASSPIKGTNEQFF,TGTGCCAGCTCACCTATTAAGGGGACTAATGAGCAGTTCTTC,TRBJ2-1,NA,NA,TRBV18
CASRHRTASYGYTF,TGTGCCAGTAGGCATAGAACAGCATCCTATGGCTACACCTTC,TRBJ1-2,NA,NA,TRBV19
CASSDGQGGMTEAFF,TGCGCCAGCAGCGACGGACAGGGAGGGATGACTGAAGCTTTCTTT,TRBJ1-1,TRBD1,NA,TRBV5-1
CASSEAEGPGQPQHF,TGTGCCAGCAGTGAGGCTGAGGGCCCGGGACAGCCCCAGCATTTT,TRBJ1-5,NA,once,TRBV2
CASGLVLDRGMYGYTF,TGTGCTAGTGGTTTGGTATTGGACAGGGGGATGTATGGCTACACCTTC,TRBJ1-2,TRBD1,NA,TRBV12-5
CASSSTRDTLEAFF,TGTGCCAGCAGTTCCACCCGGGACACTCTTGAAGCTTTCTTT,TRBJ1-1,NA,few,TRBV6-5
CASSLSVEGYGYTF,TGTGCCAGCAGCCTCTCGGTCGAGGGCTATGGCTACACCTTC,TRBJ1-2,NA,NA,TRBV7-6
CASTPLLLPGELFF,TGTGCCAGCACGCCACTGCTCTTACCCGGGGAGCTGTTTTTT,TRBJ2-2,NA,NA,TRBV7-2
CASRDRENQPQHF,TGTGCCAGTAGAGACAGGGAGAATCAGCCCCAGCATTTT,TRBJ1-5,TRBD1,NA,TRBV19
CASSRGTVSNQPQHF,TGTGCCAGCAGCCGAGGGACAGTAAGCAATCAGCCCCAGCATTTT,TRBJ1-5,TRBD1,NA,TRBV5-8
CASSPGGKETQYF,TGTGCCAGCTCACCCGGCGGGAAAGAGACCCAGTACTTC,TRBJ2-5,NA,NA,TRBV18
CASSSLTGGSYTF,TGTGCCAGCAGCTCACTTACAGGGGGAAGCTACACCTTC,TRBJ1-2,TRBD1,NA,TRBV7-3
CASSLSDSSYNSPLHF,TGTGCCAGCAGTTTATCCGACAGTTCCTATAATTCACCCCTCCACTTT,TRBJ1-6,NA,NA,TRBV27
CASSSAYEQYF,TGTGCCAGCAGTTCTGCCTACGAGCAGTACTTC,TRBJ2-7,NA,NA,TRBV27
CASSSGQTRFEQYF,TGTGCCAGCAGCTCGGGACAGACCCGGTTTGAGCAGTACTTC,TRBJ2-7,TRBD1,once,TRBV7-2
CASSLGGTENEKLFF,TGTGCCAGCAGCTTAGGAGGGACAGAGAATGAAAAACTGTTTTTT,TRBJ1-4,TRBD1,NA,TRBV7-2
CASSGQGSDTQYF,TGTGCCTCCTCGGGACAGGGAAGCGATACGCAGTATTTT,TRBJ2-3,TRBD1,NA,TRBV10-3
CASLDSPHGYTF,TGTGCCAGCTTGGACAGCCCCCATGGCTACACCTTC,TRBJ1-2,NA,NA,TRBV2
CASSLAGGEGPYNEQFF,TGTGCCAGCAGCTTAGCGGGGGGGGAGGGTCCGTACAATGAGCAGTTCTTC,TRBJ2-1,TRBD2,NA,TRBV7-6
CASSYRRLAVRDTQYF,TGTGCCAGCAGTTACCGCAGACTAGCTGTAAGAGATACGCAGTATTTT,TRBJ2-3,TRBD2,NA,TRBV6-5
CASSSNRKNEQFF,TGTGCCAGCAGTAGTAACAGAAAAAATGAGCAGTTCTTC,TRBJ2-1,NA,NA,TRBV6-6
CASSQGSGQNQPQHF,TGCGCCAGCAGCCAAGGGTCGGGACAGAATCAGCCCCAGCATTTT,TRBJ1-5,TRBD1,NA,TRBV4-3
CASSEIAGGPNEQFF,TGTGCCAGCAGTGAGATCGCGGGGGGGCCGAATGAGCAGTTCTTC,TRBJ2-1,TRBD2,once,TRBV6-4
CASSAPGLAGITDTQYF,TGTGCCAGCAGCGCTCCGGGACTAGCGGGAATCACAGATACGCAGTATTTT,TRBJ2-3,TRBD2,few,TRBV5-4
CASSPKSPGLAGGRTEQFF,TGTGCCAGCAGCCCAAAAAGTCCGGGACTAGCGGGAGGAAGGACTGAGCAGTTCTTC,TRBJ2-1,TRBD2,NA,TRBV11-3
CASSQEPRGGHGYTF,TGCGCCAGCAGCCAAGAACCCCGGGGTGGCCATGGCTACACCTTC,TRBJ1-2,NA,NA,TRBV4-1
CASSPGVRETQYF,TGTGCCAGCAGTCCAGGGGTTCGGGAGACCCAGTACTTC,TRBJ2-5,NA,NA,TRBV7-3
CASSSPGQGTAEQYF,TGTGCCAGCAGCTCCCCCGGACAGGGGACCGCCGAGCAGTACTTC,TRBJ2-7,TRBD1,NA,TRBV28
CASSLPGFSGGEAFF,TGTGCCAGCAGCCTCCCGGGATTTTCGGGGGGTGAAGCTTTCTTT,TRBJ1-1,NA,NA,TRBV5-4
CSVDGLAEQSSYNEQFF,TGCAGCGTTGATGGACTAGCGGAGCAGAGCTCCTACAATGAGCAGTTCTTC,TRBJ2-1,TRBD2,NA,TRBV29-1
CASSFPDQETQYF,TGTGCCAGCAGCTTTCCAGACCAAGAGACCCAGTACTTC,TRBJ2-5,NA,NA,TRBV7-9
CASRQGAGGAFF,TGTGCCAGCAGACAGGGGGCGGGTGGAGCTTTCTTT,TRBJ1-1,TRBD1,NA,TRBV6-6
CASSLLTDEQFF,TGCGCCAGCAGCTTGCTAACGGATGAGCAGTTCTTC,TRBJ2-1,NA,NA,TRBV5-1
CASSPTDITYEQYF,TGTGCCAGCAGTCCTACGGACATTACCTACGAGCAGTACTTC,TRBJ2-7,NA,once,TRBV28
CASSPLYTGELFF,TGTGCCAGCAGTCCACTCTACACCGGGGAGCTGTTTTTT,TRBJ2-2,NA,NA,TRBV27
CASTSTSGSAGELFF,TGTGCCAGCACCTCGACTAGCGGGAGCGCCGGGGAGCTGTTTTTT,TRBJ2-2,TRBD2,NA,TRBV7-9
CASSFGFAGVYEQYF,TGTGCCAGCAGCTTTGGATTCGCGGGGGTCTACGAGCAGTACTTC,TRBJ2-7,TRBD2,NA,TRBV11-2
CASSLNGNTEAFF,TGTGCCAGCAGCTTAAACGGGAACACTGAAGCTTTCTTT,TRBJ1-1,NA,NA,TRBV7-9
CASSFPSGGGPNEQFF,TGTGCCAGCAGCTTCCCTAGCGGGGGAGGTCCCAATGAGCAGTTCTTC,TRBJ2-1,TRBD2,NA,TRBV11-2
CASSERGGSEQYF,TGTGCCAGCAGTGAGAGGGGAGGTTCCGAGCAGTACTTC,TRBJ2-7,NA,NA,TRBV6-1
CASSQGTSGGYNEQFF,TGCGCCAGCAGCCAAGGGACTAGCGGGGGTTACAATGAGCAGTTCTTC,TRBJ2-1,TRBD2,NA,TRBV4-3
CASSPLLTIMNTEAFF,TGTGCCAGTAGCCCTCTGCTAACCATAATGAACACTGAAGCTTTCTTT,TRBJ1-1,NA,NA,TRBV19